This passage covers 7 T cell receptor beta chains from one sample sequenced in a study of CD8 T cells in ankylosing spondylitis. Overall study findings and caveats: Eight highly homologous variants formed a TCR beta motif that appeared characteristic of ankylosing spondylitis blood.

Antigens of these TCRs are unknown. TCRdb independently ran MiXCR on the 5' RACE reads; one entry per CDR3 protein. This table holds fewer than 550,000 distinct CDR3 sequences, 5.3% found once. The specimen sequenced was blood, either unsorted or a sorted T cell fraction (not recorded which). These receptors originate from a male donor with ankylosing spondylitis.

This clonotype appeared many times. CDR3 region: CASALGGTFF. The CDR3 nucleotides read TGTGCCAGTGCCCTTGGGGGAACTTTCTTT. The chain has TRBV28 and TRBJ1-1, with D tentatively TRBD1 (5 bases). Trimming took off 9 bases at V and 12 bases at J, with 14 bases between the two ends. CDR3 length equals 10 residues. Germline assignment: CDR1 MDHEN and CDR2 SYDVKM.

This clonotype was seen many times. This chain connects TRBV10-3 to TRBJ2-1; 9 bases are shared with TRBD2. V dropped 0 bases and J dropped 3; count of bases not matched to a gene: 6. The germline V gene encodes CDR1 ENHRY and CDR2 SYGVKD. The CDR3 length is 17 residues. The CDR3 reads CAISESGGRALYNEQFF. Here the CDR3 DNA reads TGTGCCATCAGTGAGTCGGGCGGGAGGGCCCTCTACAATGAGCAGTTCTTC.

V and J are TRBV5-1 and TRBJ2-6, with D possibly TRBD1 on 5 matching bases. This CDR3 spans 15 amino acids. Between the trimmed V and J ends, which lost 6 bases and 0 bases, there was a span of 10 bases. CDR1 SGHRS and CDR2 YFSETQ come from the germline V gene. The DNA of the CDR3 is TGCGCCAGCAAGGGGTACCCCTCTGGGGCCAACGTCCTGACTTTC. Protein product: CASKGYPSGANVLTF.

This clonotype was seen ten or more times. The chain recombines TRBV5-1 with TRBJ1-4; 12 bases map to TRBD1. CDR1 is SGHRS and CDR2 is YFSETQ in the germline V gene. This CDR3 region has 15 residues. Germline trimming cut 0 bases from V and 7 bases from J; bases unmatched to any gene: 1. The CDR3 sequence is CASSLAGQGAEKLFF. CDR3 DNA: TGCGCCAGCAGCTTGGCGGGACAGGGGGCTGAAAAACTGTTTTTT.

This clonotype was found many times. The chain is built from TRBV9 and TRBJ2-7; 7 bases fit TRBD1. J gave up 1 base and V 0 bases, and 7 bases lay outside the gene matches. The CDR3 runs 16 residues. CDR1 and CDR2 from the germline V gene are SGDLS and YYNGEE. CDR3 loop: CASSVDPGQISYEQYF. As DNA, the CDR3 is TGTGCCAGCAGCGTAGACCCGGGACAGATATCCTACGAGCAGTACTTC.

This clonotype came up many times. This chain connects TRBV29-1 to TRBJ2-5; weak D call: TRBD2 (5 bases). CDR3 length: 12 amino acids. V lost 6 bases to trimming and J lost 5 bases, with 13 bases between them. The germline V gene encodes CDR1 SQVTM and CDR2 ANQGSEA. The CDR3 here is CSVATAEETQYF. Written as DNA, the CDR3 is TGCAGCGTCGCAACAGCGGAGGAGACCCAGTACTTC. Supplemented by reference TRBV29-1 and TRBJ2-5, the full variable domain reads SAVISQKPSRDICQRGTSLTIQCQVDSQVTMMFWYRQQPGQSLTLIATANQGSEATYESGFVIDKFPISRPNLTFSTLTVSNMSPEDSSIYLCSVATAEETQYFGPGTRLLVL.

This clonotype was counted at least ten times. The chain employs TRBV11-1 and TRBJ2-4; D is unresolved. The V end was cut by 7 bases, the J end by 0 bases, with 10 bases between. Per germline, CDR1 SGHAT and CDR2 FQDESV (reference sequence). This CDR3 has 14 amino acids. The CDR3: CASTGLLAKNIQYF. For the CDR3, the DNA is TGTGCCAGCACTGGGTTGCTAGCCAAAAACATTCAGTACTTC.